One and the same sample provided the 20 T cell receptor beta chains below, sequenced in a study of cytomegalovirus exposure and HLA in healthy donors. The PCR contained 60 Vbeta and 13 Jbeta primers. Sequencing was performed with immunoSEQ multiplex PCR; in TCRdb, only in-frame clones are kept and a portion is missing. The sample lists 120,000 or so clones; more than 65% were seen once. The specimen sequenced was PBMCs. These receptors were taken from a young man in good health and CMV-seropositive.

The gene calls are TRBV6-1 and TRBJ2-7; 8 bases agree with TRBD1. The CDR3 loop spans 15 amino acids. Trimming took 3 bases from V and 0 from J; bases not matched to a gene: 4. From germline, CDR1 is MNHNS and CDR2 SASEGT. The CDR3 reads CASSEVQGDSYEQYF. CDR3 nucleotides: TGTGCCAGCAGTGAGGTACAGGGGGACTCCTACGAGCAGTACTTC.

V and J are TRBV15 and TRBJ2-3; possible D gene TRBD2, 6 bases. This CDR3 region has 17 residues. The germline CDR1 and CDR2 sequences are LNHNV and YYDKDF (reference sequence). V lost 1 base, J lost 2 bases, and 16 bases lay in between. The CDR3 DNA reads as TGTGCCACCAGCAGAGTGGGGTGGCGGGACCCCACAGATACGCAGTATTTT. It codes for CATSRVGWRDPTDTQYF.

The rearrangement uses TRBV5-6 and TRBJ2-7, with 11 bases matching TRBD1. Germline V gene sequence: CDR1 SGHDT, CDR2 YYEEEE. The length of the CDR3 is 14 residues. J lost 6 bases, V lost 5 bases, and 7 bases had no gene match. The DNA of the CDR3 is TGTGCCAGCAGTTTTGGACAGGGGGCGTCCGAGCAGTACTTC. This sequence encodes CASSFGQGASEQYF.

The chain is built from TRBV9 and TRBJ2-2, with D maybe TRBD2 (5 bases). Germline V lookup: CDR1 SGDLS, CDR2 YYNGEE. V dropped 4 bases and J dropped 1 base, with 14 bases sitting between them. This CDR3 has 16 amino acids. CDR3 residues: CASSHYGGQNTGELFF. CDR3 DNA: TGTGCCAGCAGCCATTACGGCGGGCAGAACACCGGGGAGCTGTTTTTT. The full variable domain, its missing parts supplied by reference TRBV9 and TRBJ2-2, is DSGVTQTPKHLITATGQRVTLRCSPRSGDLSVYWYQQSLDQGLQFLIQYYNGEERAKGNILERFSAQQFPDLHSELNLSSLELGDSALYFCASSHYGGQNTGELFFGEGSRLTVL.

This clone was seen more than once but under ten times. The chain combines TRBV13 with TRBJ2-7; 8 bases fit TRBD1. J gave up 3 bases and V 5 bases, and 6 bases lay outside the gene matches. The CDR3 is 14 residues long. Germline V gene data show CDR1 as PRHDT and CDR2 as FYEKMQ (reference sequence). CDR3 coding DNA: TGTGCCAGCAGCCTCAGGGACAGGCACTACGAGCAGTACTTC. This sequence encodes CASSLRDRHYEQYF.

CDR3: CASSRDREGEQYF. Here the CDR3 DNA reads TGTGCCAGTTCCCGGGACAGGGAAGGGGAGCAGTACTTC. The chain recombines TRBV4-2 with TRBJ2-7; 9 bases map to TRBD1. V was pared by 9 bases and J by 7 bases, with 10 bases of the junction left unmatched. CDR3 length: 13 amino acids. Looked up from germline, CDR1 is LGHNA and CDR2 is YNFKEQ.

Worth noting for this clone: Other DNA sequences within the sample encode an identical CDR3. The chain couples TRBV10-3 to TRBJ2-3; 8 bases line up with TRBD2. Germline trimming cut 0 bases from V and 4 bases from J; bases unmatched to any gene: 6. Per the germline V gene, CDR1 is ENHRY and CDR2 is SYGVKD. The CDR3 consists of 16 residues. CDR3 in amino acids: CAISESGAGAADTQYF. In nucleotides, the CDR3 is TGTGCCATCAGTGAGTCGGGAGCGGGAGCGGCAGATACGCAGTATTTT.

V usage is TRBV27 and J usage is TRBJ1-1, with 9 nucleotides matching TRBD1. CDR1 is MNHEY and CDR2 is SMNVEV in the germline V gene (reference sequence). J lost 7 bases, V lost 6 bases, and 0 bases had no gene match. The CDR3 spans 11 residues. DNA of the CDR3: TGTGCCAGCAGGACAGGGGGTGAAGCTTTCTTT. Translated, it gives CASRTGGEAFF.

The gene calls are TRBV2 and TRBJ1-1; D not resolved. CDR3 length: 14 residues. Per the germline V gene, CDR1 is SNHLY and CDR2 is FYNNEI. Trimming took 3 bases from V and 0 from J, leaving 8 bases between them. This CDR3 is CASSDHRMNTEAFF. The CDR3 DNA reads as TGTGCCAGCAGTGATCACAGAATGAACACTGAAGCTTTCTTT.

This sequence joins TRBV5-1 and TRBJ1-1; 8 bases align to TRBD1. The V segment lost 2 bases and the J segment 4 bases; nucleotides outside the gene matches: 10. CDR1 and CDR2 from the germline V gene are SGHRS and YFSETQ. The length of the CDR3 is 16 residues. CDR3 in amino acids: CASSFFPGGGGTEAFF. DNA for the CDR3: TGCGCCAGCAGCTTTTTTCCAGGGGGCGGGGGCACTGAAGCTTTCTTT.

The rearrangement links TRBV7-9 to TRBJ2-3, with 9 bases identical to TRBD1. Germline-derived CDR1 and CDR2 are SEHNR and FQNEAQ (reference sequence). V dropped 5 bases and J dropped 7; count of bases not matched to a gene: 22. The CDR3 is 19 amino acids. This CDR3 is CASSPGLVLEVGTGYTQYF. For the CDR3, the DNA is TGTGCCAGCAGCCCCGGTCTTGTTTTGGAGGTCGGGACAGGGTATACGCAGTATTTT.

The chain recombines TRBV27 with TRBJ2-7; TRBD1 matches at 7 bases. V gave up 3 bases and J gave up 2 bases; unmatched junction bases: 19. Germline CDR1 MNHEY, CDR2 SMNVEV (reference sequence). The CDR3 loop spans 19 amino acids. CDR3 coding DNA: TGTGCCAGCAGTTTCCGGCCGTCGACAGGGCCTCTTCTTACCTACGAGCAGTACTTC. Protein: CASSFRPSTGPLLTYEQYF.

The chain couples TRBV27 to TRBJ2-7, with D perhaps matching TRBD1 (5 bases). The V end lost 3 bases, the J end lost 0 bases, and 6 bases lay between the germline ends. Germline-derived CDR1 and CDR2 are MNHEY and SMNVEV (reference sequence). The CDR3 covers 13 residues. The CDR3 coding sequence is TGTGCCAGCAGTTTCACAGGCTCCTACGAGCAGTACTTC. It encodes CASSFTGSYEQYF.

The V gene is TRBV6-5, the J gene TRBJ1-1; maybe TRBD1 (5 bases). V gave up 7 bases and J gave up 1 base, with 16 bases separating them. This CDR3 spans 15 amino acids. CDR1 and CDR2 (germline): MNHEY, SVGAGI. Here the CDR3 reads CASTETVTENTEAFF. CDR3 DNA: TGTGCCAGCACCGAGACCGTGACAGAGAACACTGAAGCTTTCTTT.

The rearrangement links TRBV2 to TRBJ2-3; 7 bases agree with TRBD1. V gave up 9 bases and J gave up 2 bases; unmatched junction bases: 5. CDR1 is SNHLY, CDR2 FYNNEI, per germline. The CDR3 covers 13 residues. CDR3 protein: CARREGATDTQYF. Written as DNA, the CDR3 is TGTGCCAGACGAGAGGGGGCCACAGATACGCAGTATTTT.

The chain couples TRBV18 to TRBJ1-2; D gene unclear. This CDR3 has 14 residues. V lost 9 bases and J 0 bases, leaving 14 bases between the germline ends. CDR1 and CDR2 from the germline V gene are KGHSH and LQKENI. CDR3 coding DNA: TGTGCCAGTTCCCAGGCAGTCCCTAACTATGGCTACACCTTC. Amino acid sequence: CASSQAVPNYGYTF.

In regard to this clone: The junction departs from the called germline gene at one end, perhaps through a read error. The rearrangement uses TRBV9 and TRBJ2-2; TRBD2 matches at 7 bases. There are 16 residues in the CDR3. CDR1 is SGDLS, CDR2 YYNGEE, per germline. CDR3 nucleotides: TGTGCCAGCAGCGTTTTTTCCAGCGGGAACGCCGGGGAGCTGTTTTTT. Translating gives CASSVFSSGNAGELFF. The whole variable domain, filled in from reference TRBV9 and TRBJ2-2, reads DSGVTQTPKHLITATGQRVTLRCSPRSGDLSVYWYQQSLDQGLQFLIQYYNGEERAKGNILERFSAQQFPDLHSELNLSSLELGDSALYFCASSVFSSGNAGELFFGEGSRLTVL.

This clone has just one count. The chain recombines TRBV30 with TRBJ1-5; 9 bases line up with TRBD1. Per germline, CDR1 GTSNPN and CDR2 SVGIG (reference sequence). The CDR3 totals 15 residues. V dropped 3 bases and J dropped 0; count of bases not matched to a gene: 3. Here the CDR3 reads CAWRVTGGSNQPQHF. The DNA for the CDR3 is TGTGCCTGGAGGGTGACAGGGGGTAGCAATCAGCCCCAGCATTTT.

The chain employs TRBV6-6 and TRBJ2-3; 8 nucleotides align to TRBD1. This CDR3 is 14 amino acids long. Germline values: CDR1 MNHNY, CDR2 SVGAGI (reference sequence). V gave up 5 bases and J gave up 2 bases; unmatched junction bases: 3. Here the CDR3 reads CASSKDRVTDTQYF. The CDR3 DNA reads TGTGCCAGCAGTAAGGACAGGGTCACAGATACGCAGTATTTT.

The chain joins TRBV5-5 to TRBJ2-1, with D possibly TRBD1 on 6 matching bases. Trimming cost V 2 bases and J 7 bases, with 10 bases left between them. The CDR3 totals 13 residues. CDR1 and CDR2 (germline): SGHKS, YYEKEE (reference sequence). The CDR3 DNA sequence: TGTGCCAGCAGCTTTACAGGGCTGAATGAGCAGTTCTTC. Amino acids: CASSFTGLNEQFF.